This T cell receptor (beta chain) was found in a study of cytomegalovirus exposure and HLA in healthy donors. Whole-study context: There were approximately 80 million unique TCRs (from HLA-typed donors) in an early data release.

This CDR3 has 15 amino acids. CDR1 SEHNR and CDR2 FQNEAQ come from the germline V gene (reference sequence). V gave up 4 bases and J gave up 8 bases; unmatched junction bases: 12. PCR involved 60 Vbeta and 13 Jbeta primers. Assay: immunoSEQ multiplex PCR; the TCRdb copy retains only in-frame clones and omits some. The sample yields some 100,000 clones, about three quarters seen once. Study results and caveats: Another analysis was done later, and it associated 16,951 TCR beta sequences with HLA alleles at 0.05 false discovery rate.

The donors (healthy individuals) were bone marrow donors. This clone was detected a few times. The antigen is undetermined. Sequenced: PBMCs. This rearrangement joins TRBV7-9 to TRBJ1-1; 8 bases are shared with TRBD1. This sequence was found in a female donor in good health and CMV-seronegative. The CDR3 is CASSSQDRAEKEAFF. CDR3 bases: TGTGCCAGCAGCTCGCAGGACAGGGCCGAGAAGGAAGCTTTCTTT.